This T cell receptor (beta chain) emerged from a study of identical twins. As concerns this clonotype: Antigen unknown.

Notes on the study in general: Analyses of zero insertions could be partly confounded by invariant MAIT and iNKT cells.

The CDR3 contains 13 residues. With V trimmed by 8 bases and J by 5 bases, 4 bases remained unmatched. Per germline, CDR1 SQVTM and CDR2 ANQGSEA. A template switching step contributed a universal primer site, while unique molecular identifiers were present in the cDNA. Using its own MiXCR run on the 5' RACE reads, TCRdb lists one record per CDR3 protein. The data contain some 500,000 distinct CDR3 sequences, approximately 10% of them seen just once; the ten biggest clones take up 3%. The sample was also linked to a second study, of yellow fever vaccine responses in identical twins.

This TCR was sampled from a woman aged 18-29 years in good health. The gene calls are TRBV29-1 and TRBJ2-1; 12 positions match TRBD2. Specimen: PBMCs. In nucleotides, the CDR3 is TGCAGCATCTGGACTAGCGGGAACAATGAGCAGTTCTTC. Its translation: CSIWTSGNNEQFF.